This is a list of T cell receptor beta chains from one sample in a study of OX40 agonist ivuxolimab in advanced cancers. TCRdb keeps only in-frame clones here, not all; method: immunoSEQ multiplex PCR. The sample lists roughly 17,000 clones, 75% to 85% occurring once. Sequenced material: CD4+ or CD8+ T cells sorted from blood, taken in a trial of the OX40 agonist ivuxolimab. The receptors here all came from an adult with an advanced solid tumor such as melanoma, head and neck, liver or kidney cancer. Each CDR3 is given without its conserved first and last residue. Each record gives: clone size, J gene, V gene, CDR3 protein. Where a row states a size, it is once, few, many or the class of an expanded clone; other rows omit it.

-,TRBJ2-7,TRBV4-1,ASSQRQGYEQY
few,TRBJ1-6,TRBV4-2,ASSGLGSSYNSPLH
-,TRBJ2-7,TRBV7-8,ASSLVGDSPYEQY
-,TRBJ1-2,TRBV30,AWSNGLGYT
few,TRBJ1-2,TRBV10-3,AISAPGQINYGYT
-,TRBJ2-7,TRBV7-8,ASSPLTGVPSYEQY
once,TRBJ1-6,TRBV5-3,ARSLARDLNSPLH
-,TRBJ1-2,TRBV13,ASSLGSGGPAGYT
-,TRBJ2-3,TRBV7-6,ASSFPLAQRGVSTDTQY
-,TRBJ2-2,TRBV6-4,ASSDSGTRDTGELF
-,TRBJ2-7,TRBV4-1,ASSQDWQNYEQY
few,TRBJ1-2,TRBV6-5,ASSYSGTDYGYT
-,TRBJ2-7,TRBV27,ASSLIAGVYEQY
-,TRBJ2-7,TRBV11-2,ASSFSGGSDYEQY
-,TRBJ1-2,TRBV7-9,ASSQDEGDHYGYT
-,TRBJ2-5,TRBV4-3,ASSQEVAGTTEETQY
-,TRBJ1-4,TRBV7-9,ASSPTGDYNEKLF
-,TRBJ1-3,TRBV4-1,ASSQDIRRQAGNTIY
-,TRBJ2-7,TRBV7-2,ASSLAARGSYEQY
-,TRBJ2-5,TRBV27,ASSLWQEETQY
-,TRBJ1-4,TRBV7-6,ASSLNYMGGSGTNEKLF
-,TRBJ2-7,TRBV4-2,ASSQGVTSGSYEQY
few,TRBJ2-1,TRBV4-3,ASSQEFSSGKDNEQF
once,TRBJ2-7,TRBV29-1,SVEITVGGLEQY
-,TRBJ1-5,TRBV15,ATSGLAGGLVSQPQH
-,TRBJ2-5,TRBV2,ASSDSVGLQETQY
-,TRBJ2-7,TRBV30,AWRGLGAYEQY
-,TRBJ2-3,TRBV6-1,ASSESRGRATDTQY
-,TRBJ2-1,TRBV5-8,ASSAYHNEQF
once,TRBJ2-2,TRBV7-2,ASSLRGQSGELF
once,TRBJ2-7,TRBV29-1,SVDRAGEQY
-,TRBJ2-1,TRBV30,AWSVDSESSYNEQF
-,TRBJ2-1,TRBV4-3,ASSQEAKGYSYNEQF
-,TRBJ1-1,TRBV27,ASSLDYGENTEAF
-,TRBJ1-2,TRBV5-8,ASSPQGPPYGYT
once,TRBJ2-3,TRBV6-6,ASGLGLTDTQY
-,TRBJ2-5,TRBV4-1,ASSQVPSRGLEQETQY
-,TRBJ2-7,TRBV29-1,SVAGTLTSTYEQY
-,TRBJ2-1,TRBV6-1,ASSEELAPYNEQF
few,TRBJ2-2,TRBV6-6,ASSYGDSGTGELF